The rows below give T cell receptor beta chains drawn from one sample of a study of sequential checkpoint blockade in melanoma. Repertoires were generated with immunoSEQ multiplex PCR, while TCRdb's copy carries only in-frame clones and drops some. The table shows roughly 10,000 clones, with around 78% occurring only once. Material: CD8+ T cells sorted from blood (inferred from file names), obtained from a patient given nivolumab and ipilimumab in sequence. These receptor sequences come from a human donor with melanoma. The CDR3 runs from the conserved cysteine through the conserved F or W. The D gene is left open where the match is weak. The size field is filled for only some rows; it gives once, few, many or a size class.

D,V,J,size,DNA,CDR3
TRBD2,TRBV5-1,TRBJ2-7,few,TGCGCCAGCAGCTTGGTTTCTGGGGGAGGGTCCGAGCAGTACTTC,CASSLVSGGGSEQYF
NA,TRBV27,TRBJ2-1,NA,TGTGCCAGCAGTTCAAGCTTCAATGAGCAGTTCTTC,CASSSSFNEQFF
NA,TRBV27,TRBJ1-1,NA,TGTGCCAGCAGTCGAACAGGAATAAACACTGAAGCTTTCTTT,CASSRTGINTEAFF
TRBD2,TRBV27,TRBJ2-1,once,TGTGCCAGCAGTTTCCTCGGGGGGGACAATGAGCAGTTCTTC,CASSFLGGDNEQFF
NA,TRBV7-9,TRBJ2-3,NA,TGTGCCAGCAGCTCTAGTGACAGGACAGATACGCAGTATTTT,CASSSSDRTDTQYF
TRBD1,TRBV7-2,TRBJ2-7,few,TGTGCCAGCAGCCAAGGACAGGGTAATATTTACGAGCAGTACTTC,CASSQGQGNIYEQYF
NA,TRBV5-1,TRBJ1-3,NA,TGCGCCAGCAGCTTGGATGAACTAACCTCTGGAAACACCATATATTTT,CASSLDELTSGNTIYF
TRBD2,TRBV4-1,TRBJ2-1,NA,TGCGCCAGCAGCCTAAGCCCTAGCGGGAGTGATGAGCAGTTCTTC,CASSLSPSGSDEQFF
TRBD1,TRBV5-6,TRBJ2-6,NA,TGTGCCAGCAGCTTAGCAGGGGGCTCTGGGGCCAACGTCCTGACTTTC,CASSLAGGSGANVLTF
NA,TRBV7-6,TRBJ2-7,NA,TGTGCCAGCAGCCCCACAGGGTCACCTTCCTACGAGCAGTACTTC,CASSPTGSPSYEQYF
NA,TRBV6-4,TRBJ2-3,NA,TGTGCCAGCAGTACCACAGGAGGGGTTACAGATACGCAGTATTTT,CASSTTGGVTDTQYF
TRBD2,TRBV19,TRBJ2-1,few,TGTGCCAGTAGTATAGGCCTAGCGGGAACTTCCTACAATGAGCAGTTCTTC,CASSIGLAGTSYNEQFF
NA,TRBV5-1,TRBJ2-3,NA,TGCGCCAGCAGCTTGTATAGCACAGATACGCAGTATTTT,CASSLYSTDTQYF
TRBD1,TRBV6-1,TRBJ2-7,few,TGTGCCAGCAGTCGGGGACAGGGGGCCTACGAGCAGTACTTC,CASSRGQGAYEQYF
TRBD2,TRBV6-1,TRBJ2-1,NA,TGTGCCAGCAGTGGACTAGCGGGGGCCACCTATTATGAGCAGTTCTTC,CASSGLAGATYYEQFF
NA,TRBV5-4,TRBJ2-7,NA,TGTGCCAGCAGCTCTAAGGACATCTCCTACGAGCAGTACTTC,CASSSKDISYEQYF
TRBD1,TRBV27,TRBJ1-5,NA,TGTGCCAGCAGTTTATCAGCCACAGGGGGGGGAAATCAGCCCCAGCATTTT,CASSLSATGGGNQPQHF
NA,TRBV21-1,TRBJ1-5,NA,TGTGCCAGCCCGCTAGCGCCCCAGTGGGGCTTCCCTGGTCAGCCCCAGCATTTT,CASPLAPQWGFPGQPQHF
NA,TRBV2,TRBJ1-1,once,TGTGCCAGCAGTGAACCACAGAACACTGAAGCTTTCTTT,CASSEPQNTEAFF
TRBD1,TRBV27,TRBJ2-7,NA,TGTGCCAGCAGTTTCGGGGACAGGGGTAACGAGCAGTACTTC,CASSFGDRGNEQYF
TRBD1,TRBV5-1,TRBJ1-1,NA,TGCGCCAGCAGCTTGACCCCCCGGGGGACAGAGAACACTGAAGCTTTCTTT,CASSLTPRGTENTEAFF
TRBD1,TRBV4-1,TRBJ1-2,few,TGCGCCAGCAGCCAAGATCTGGGGACAGGGGGCGCGGGTGGCTACACCTTC,CASSQDLGTGGAGGYTF
NA,TRBV4-1,TRBJ2-2,NA,TGCGCCAGCAACCCCTTGGTCGGCGGGGAGCTGTTTTTT,CASNPLVGGELFF
TRBD1,TRBV5-1,TRBJ1-1,NA,TGCGCCAGCAGCTTAGCAGGGGGGTACACTGAAGCTTTCTTT,CASSLAGGYTEAFF